The 8 T cell receptor beta chains in this list originate from one sample, sequenced in a study of Graves' ophthalmopathy and Graves' hyperthyroidism. As the template, RNA transcripts were used to amplify TCR beta CDR3 regions. Scientists carried out first-round RT-PCR using HTBI primers and then a second-round multiplex PCR. TCRdb ran MiXCR on the multiplex PCR reads and lists one entry per CDR3 protein. The top ten hold around 7% of the sample, which has approximately 410,000 distinct CDR3 sequences, approximately 15% seen once. The material sequenced was peripheral blood. Receptors were obtained from a young woman with stable Graves' hyperthyroidism.

This clonotype showed up many times. This chain links TRBV6-1 with TRBJ2-5; 8 bases align to TRBD1. The CDR3 extends over 14 amino acids. Germline V gives CDR1 MNHNS, CDR2 SASEGT. Trimming at V came to 1 base and at J to 2 bases, leaving 0 bases not matched to a gene. The CDR3 is CASSEGDRQETQYF. The CDR3 region has the DNA TGTGCCAGCAGTGAAGGGGACAGGCAAGAGACCCAGTACTTC.

This clonotype was observed at least ten times. This chain uses TRBV24-1 with TRBJ2-7; the D is unclear. Germline assignment: CDR1 KGHDR and CDR2 SFDVKD. The CDR3 runs to 12 residues. With 1 base removed from V and 5 bases from J, the gap between germline ends came to 5 bases. This chain's CDR3 is CATSDFKNEQYF. The CDR3 DNA sequence: TGTGCCACCAGTGATTTCAAGAACGAGCAGTACTTC.

In its sample, this clonotype was seen many times. The V and J genes are TRBV7-9 and TRBJ1-1, with TRBD1 matching over 10 bases. Germline CDR1 is SEHNR and CDR2 is FQNEAQ (reference sequence). V was pared by 4 bases and J by 5 bases, with 7 bases of the junction left unmatched. This CDR3 is 15 amino acids long. The CDR3 nucleotides are TGTGCCAGCAGCTCGCGGACAGGGGGAAGAACTGAAGCTTTCTTT. Its protein is CASSSRTGGRTEAFF. The full variable domain, completed using reference TRBV7-9 and TRBJ1-1, is DTGVSQNPRHKITKRGQNVTFRCDPISEHNRLYWYRQTLGQGPEFLTYFQNEAQLEKSRLLSDRFSAERPKGSFSTLEIQRTEQGDSAMYLCASSSRTGGRTEAFFGQGTRLTVV.

The gene calls are TRBV6-1 and TRBJ1-1; 9 bases agree with TRBD1. The V gene's germline CDR1 is MNHNS and CDR2 SASEGT. V lost 4 bases to trimming and J lost 4 bases; unmatched junction nucleotides: 7. The CDR3 covers 15 residues. In DNA, the CDR3 is TGTGCCAGCAGTGCAGCGACAGGGGGGGGCACTGAAGCTTTCTTT. This encodes CASSAATGGGTEAFF.

This clonotype was seen repeatedly, ten times or more. The chain links TRBV6-5 to TRBJ1-2, with a weak D call TRBD1 (5 bases). Deletions cut 3 bases from V and 4 bases from J, with 15 bases between. Germline CDR1 is MNHEY and CDR2 is SVGAGI. The CDR3 is made up of 15 amino acids. CDR3 in amino acids: CASSYLVGGIYGYTF. The CDR3 DNA reads TGTGCCAGCAGTTATCTAGTCGGGGGGATCTATGGCTACACCTTC.

The chain combines TRBV18 with TRBJ1-5, with TRBD1 matching 9 bases. Germline-derived CDR1 and CDR2 are KGHSH and LQKENI. V dropped 5 bases and J dropped 6; count of bases not matched to a gene: 8. The CDR3 sequence is 15 residues long. The CDR3 loop is CASSKGQGTAQPQHF. Written as DNA, the CDR3 is TGTGCCAGCTCAAAGGGACAGGGAACGGCTCAGCCCCAGCATTTT.

This clonotype has more than one count but fewer than ten. This chain uses TRBV4-1 with TRBJ2-4; D not certain. V dropped 6 bases and J dropped 2 bases, with 11 bases sitting between them. The CDR3 runs 14 residues. Germline-derived CDR1 and CDR2 are MGHRA and YSYEKL. The CDR3 nucleotides read TGCGCCAGCAGTCGCGAGATCACCAAAAACATTCAGTACTTC. It yields the protein CASSREITKNIQYF.

This clonotype was seen at least ten times. J is TRBJ2-7 and V is TRBV7-2; D is unclear. Deletions cut 1 base from V and 2 bases from J, with 9 bases between. The CDR3 length is 14 residues. Germline V gives CDR1 SGHTA, CDR2 FQGNSA. The CDR3 reads CASSLEGWAYEQYF. DNA for the CDR3: TGTGCCAGCAGCTTAGAAGGGTGGGCCTACGAGCAGTACTTC.